This TCR beta chain was recorded in a study of blood T cells in healthy people across ages. Looked up from germline, CDR1 is SEHNR and CDR2 is FQNEAQ (reference sequence). Germline trimming cut 1 base from V and 11 bases from J; bases unmatched to any gene: 16. The CDR3 has 17 amino acids. About this clonotype itself: Its antigen is as yet unknown.

Study-wide results and caveats: Without sorted subsets, naive and antigen-experienced compartments could not be conclusively compared. A roughly linear age-dependent decrease characterized TCR beta diversity per million T cells. Comparison with aged donors showed that long-lived donors had more naive CD4+ cells and higher diversity.

Next came a second PCR, run for about 7 to 12 cycles, which used a sample-barcoded 5' primer along with a J-beta primer mix. Each CDR3 protein gets one entry after TCRdb re-called the 5' RACE reads with MiXCR. The data hold about 1.5 million distinct CDR3 sequences, with 35% to 45% observed a single time. Specimen: blood. The TCR was taken from a woman younger than 30 in good health. The genes are TRBV7-9 and TRBJ2-5; 10 bases align to TRBD2. This CDR3 reads CASSLGATSGPYNEQYF. In nucleotides, the CDR3 is TGTGCCAGCAGCTTAGGCGCGACTAGCGGGCCCTACAATGAGCAGTACTTC.